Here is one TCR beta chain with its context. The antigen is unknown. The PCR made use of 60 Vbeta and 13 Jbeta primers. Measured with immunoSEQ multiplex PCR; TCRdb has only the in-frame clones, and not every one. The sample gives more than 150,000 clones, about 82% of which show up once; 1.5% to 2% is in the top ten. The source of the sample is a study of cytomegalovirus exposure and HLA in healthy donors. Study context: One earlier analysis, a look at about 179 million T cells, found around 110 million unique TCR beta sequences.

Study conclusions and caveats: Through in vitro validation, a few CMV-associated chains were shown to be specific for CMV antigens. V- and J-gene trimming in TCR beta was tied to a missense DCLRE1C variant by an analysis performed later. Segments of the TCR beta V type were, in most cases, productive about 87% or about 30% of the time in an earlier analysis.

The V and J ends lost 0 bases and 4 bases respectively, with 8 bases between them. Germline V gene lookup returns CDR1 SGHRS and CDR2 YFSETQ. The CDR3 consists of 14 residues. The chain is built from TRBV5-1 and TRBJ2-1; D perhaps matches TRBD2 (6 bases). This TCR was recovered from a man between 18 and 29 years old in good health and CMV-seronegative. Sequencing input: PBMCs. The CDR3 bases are TGCGCCAGCAGCTTGGCCGGGAGATACAATGAGCAGTTCTTC. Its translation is CASSLAGRYNEQFF.